The clone carrying this TCR beta chain was recorded a few times. What it binds is not known. V was cut by 4 bases and J by 10 bases, with 13 bases left in between. The CDR3 totals 12 residues. Per the germline V gene, CDR1 is SGHVS and CDR2 is FQNEAQ. The data stem from a study of blood T cells in healthy people across ages. Study-wide points: Long-lived and aged donors differed, with more naive CD4+ cells and higher diversity in the long-lived.

Total RNA amounts of at least 5.5 micrograms were extracted per sample. PCR was performed a second time for about 7 to 12 cycles using a sample-barcoded 5' primer and a J-beta primer mix. TCRdb passed the 5' RACE reads through MiXCR, listing each CDR3 protein once. The table has 790,000 or so distinct CDR3 sequences, about 47% seen once. The sequence came from a man older than 75 in good health. Sequenced input: blood. The rearrangement uses TRBV7-8 and TRBJ1-2; D possibly corresponds to TRBD1 (6 bases). The CDR3 here is CASSSSSGVYTF. The CDR3 nucleotides read TGTGCCAGCAGCTCCTCATCAGGGGTCTACACCTTC.